This is a list of T cell receptor beta chains from one sample in a study of T cells in Graves' hyperthyroidism and ophthalmopathy. Each CDR3 protein gets one entry after TCRdb re-called the multiplex PCR reads with MiXCR. The sample lists about 420,000 distinct CDR3 sequences, 15% to 17% occurring once. Sequencing used blood. The receptors here all came from a woman younger than 30 with Graves' hyperthyroidism. Both conserved end residues are part of each CDR3. Fields, in order: clone size, J gene, V gene, D gene, CDR3 DNA, CDR3 protein. D genes are given only for firm matches. Not all rows give a size; the values are once, few, many and, for expanded clones, a class.

>few|TRBJ2-2|TRBV7-9|TRBD2
TGTGCCAGCAGCCCCAGCGGGAGTGCGAACACCGGGGAGCTGTTTTTT
CASSPSGSANTGELFF
>few|TRBJ2-2|TRBV6-1|NA
TGTGCCAGCAGTCTAACTAGAGCCACCGGGGAGCTGTTTTTT
CASSLTRATGELFF
>NA|TRBJ1-1|TRBV6-1|NA
TGTGCCAGCACCCGAATGAGAGGTGAAGCTTTCTTT
CASTRMRGEAFF
>few|TRBJ2-3|TRBV4-3|NA
TGCGCCAGCAGCCACGACCGGACAGTCACAGATACGCAGTATTTT
CASSHDRTVTDTQYF
>many|TRBJ1-1|TRBV12-3/TRBV12-4|NA
TGTGCCAGCAGTTTAGGGAGCCTGCGGAACACTGAAGCTTTCTTT
CASSLGSLRNTEAFF
>many|TRBJ2-6|TRBV12-3/TRBV12-4|TRBD1
TGTGCCAGCAGGAGGACAGGGCTAGCCCCCTCTGGGGCCAACGTCCTGACTTTC
CASRRTGLAPSGANVLTF
>many|TRBJ1-2|TRBV20-1|NA
TGCAGTGCTAGCAAGCAGGAGATTTCTAACTATGGCTACACCTTC
CSASKQEISNYGYTF
>NA|TRBJ1-2|TRBV20-1|NA
TGCAGTGCTAGAGAGCCGGCTAACTATGGCTACACCTTC
CSAREPANYGYTF
>NA|TRBJ2-3|TRBV9|TRBD2
TGTGCCAGCAAACTGGGGACTAGCGGGGAGACAGATACGCAGTATTTT
CASKLGTSGETDTQYF
>NA|TRBJ1-1|TRBV18|TRBD1
TGTGCCAGCTCACCGAAAGCCGGGACAGGGGGCGTGAACACTGAAGCTTTCTTT
CASSPKAGTGGVNTEAFF
>many|TRBJ2-7|TRBV2|NA
TGTGCCAGCACGGGGCAGGGCTACGAGCAGTACTTC
CASTGQGYEQYF